The 29 T cell receptor beta chains reported below all come from one sample, sequenced in a study of metastatic and nonmetastatic thyroid tumors. Thyroid surgery had not been preceded by any treatment in any patient. TCRdb re-called the PCR reads via MiXCR. This sample yields 13,000 to 15,000 clones, of which about an eighth are seen a single time; roughly 14% belongs to the top ten. Specimen: blood. Every receptor here comes from a female donor with papillary thyroid cancer or a benign thyroid nodule (not recorded which). Some clones in this sample may be carry-over from other donors' samples.

The sample holds many counts of this clone. The CDR3 DNA reads TGCAGTGCTAGAGATCCTATTCTAGCGGGAGCCCTCCGCTCCTACAATGAGCAGTTCTTC. It yields the protein CSARDPILAGALRSYNEQFF. The chain employs TRBV20-1 and TRBJ2-1; 10 bases map to TRBD2. Per germline, CDR1 DFQATT and CDR2 SNEGSKA (reference sequence). The CDR3 spans 20 residues. J lost 0 bases, V lost 0 bases, and 14 bases had no gene match.

J is TRBJ1-1 and V is TRBV5-1; a possible D gene is TRBD1 (5 bases). CDR3 size: 16 residues. Looked up from germline, CDR1 is SGHRS and CDR2 is YFSETQ. V was cut by 3 bases and J by 2 bases, with 17 bases left in between. The CDR3 sequence is CASSSQWGNFNTEAFF. For the CDR3, the DNA is TGCGCCAGCAGCTCCCAGTGGGGCAACTTTAACACTGAAGCTTTCTTT.

This clone was detected many times. V is TRBV28 and J is TRBJ1-3; maybe TRBD1 (6 bases). There are 15 residues in the CDR3. From germline, CDR1 is MDHEN and CDR2 SYDVKM. With 5 bases removed from V and 0 bases from J, the gap between germline ends came to 11 bases. CDR3 protein: CASSGGDNSGNTIYF. CDR3 DNA: TGTGCCAGCAGTGGGGGGGACAACTCTGGAAACACCATATATTTT.

CDR3 sequence reads: CASRPLGVGGELFF. CDR3 nucleotides: TGTGCCAGCAGACCGTTGGGCGTAGGCGGGGAGCTGTTTTTT. The V call is TRBV19, the J call TRBJ2-2; D is unresolved. CDR3 size: 14 residues. Trimming took 9 bases from V and 7 from J, leaving 18 bases between them. Germline V gives CDR1 LNHDA, CDR2 SQIVND (reference sequence). Together with reference TRBV19 and TRBJ2-2, the CDR3 gives the full variable domain: DGGITQSPKYLFRKEGQNVTLSCEQNLNHDAMYWYRQDPGQGLRLIYYSQIVNDFQKGDIAEGYSVSREKKESFPLTVTSAQKNPTAFYLCASRPLGVGGELFFGEGSRLTVL.

This clone came up many times. This chain links TRBV20-1 with TRBJ2-1; D is ambiguous. From germline, CDR1 is DFQATT and CDR2 SNEGSKA (reference sequence). The CDR3 totals 13 residues. The V end lost 0 bases, the J end lost 5 bases, and 8 bases lay between the germline ends. The CDR3 spells CSARDTSDNEQFF. In DNA form, the CDR3 reads TGCAGTGCTAGAGACACCTCTGACAATGAGCAGTTCTTC.

This clone occurred a few times. One base away lies a much larger clone, so this may be a sequencing read error. The chain links TRBV7-3 to TRBJ1-5, with D possibly matching TRBD1 (5 bases). Germline V gene lookup returns CDR1 SGHTA and CDR2 FQGTGA. The CDR3 sequence is 15 residues long. CDR3 sequence (DNA): TGTGCCGGCAGCTTAACAGGAAGAGGCGATCAGCCCCAGCATTTT. Translating gives CAGSLTGRGDQPQHF. The full variable domain, in which reference TRBV7-3 and TRBJ1-5 provide the parts outside the CDR3, is GAGVSQTPSNKVTEKGKYVELRCDPISGHTALYWYRQSLGQGPEFLIYFQGTGAADDSGLPNDRFFAVRPEGSVSTLKIQRTERGDSAVYLCAGSLTGRGDQPQHFGDGTRLSIL.

The chain links TRBV3-1 to TRBJ1-3; D unresolved. The CDR3 length is 14 residues. Trimming pared 2 bases from V and 1 base from J, leaving 6 bases between. The germline V gene has CDR1 LGHDT and CDR2 YNNKEL (reference sequence). The CDR3 nucleotides are TGTGCCAGCAGCCAACAGCGATCTGGAAACACCATATATTTT. Translated: CASSQQRSGNTIYF.

By share of the sample, this clone is medium-sized. This chain connects TRBV24-1 to TRBJ2-2; a weak D match, TRBD2 (5 bases). This CDR3 is 14 amino acids long. V lost 6 bases and J 4 bases, leaving 11 bases between the germline ends. From germline, CDR1 is KGHDR and CDR2 SFDVKD. The CDR3 DNA is TGTGCCACCAGTTATGTAGGGAGCACCGGGGAGCTGTTTTTT. Translation: CATSYVGSTGELFF.

This clone qualifies as medium-sized. This chain connects TRBV15 to TRBJ2-5; D may be TRBD1 or TRBD2 (5 bases each). CDR3 size: 15 residues. V was cut by 0 bases and J by 5 bases, with 13 bases left in between. From germline, CDR1 is LNHNV and CDR2 YYDKDF (reference sequence). In DNA, the CDR3 is TGTGCCACCAGCAGAGATCGAGGGGTGTGGGAGACCCAGTACTTC. Residues: CATSRDRGVWETQYF.

This clone was detected many times. The genes are TRBV20-1 and TRBJ2-1, with TRBD2 as a possible D gene (6 bases). The CDR3 extends over 15 amino acids. Trimming took off 5 bases at V and 0 bases at J, with 14 bases between the two ends. Looked up from germline, CDR1 is DFQATT and CDR2 is SNEGSKA (reference sequence). Written as DNA, the CDR3 is TGCAGTGCTGGATCCGGGACTCGCTCCTACAATGAGCAGTTCTTC. Translation gives CSAGSGTRSYNEQFF.

This clone was seen at least ten times. The chain joins TRBV29-1 to TRBJ1-2, with a tentative D call TRBD1 (5 bases). The CDR3 length is 13 residues. Germline-derived CDR1 and CDR2 are SQVTM and ANQGSEA. The V end lost 5 bases, the J end lost 2 bases, and 12 bases lay between the germline ends. This CDR3 reads CSVTGPANYGYTF. DNA for the CDR3: TGCAGCGTTACGGGACCTGCAAACTATGGCTACACCTTC.

This clone is deemed medium-sized. This chain joins TRBV12-3 or TRBV12-4 and TRBJ2-6; D might be TRBD1 (6 bases). V lost 1 base and J 1 base, leaving 11 bases between the germline ends. This CDR3 has 17 residues. Written as DNA, the CDR3 is TGTGCCAGCAGTTTAGTCGTTAGGGGGTCTGGGGCCAACGTCCTGACTTTC. This gives the protein CASSLVVRGSGANVLTF.

In its sample, this clone was seen a few times. This may stem from a read error, because a much larger clone lies one nucleotide away. The rearrangement joins TRBV7-9 to TRBJ2-7, with TRBD2 as a possible D gene (5 bases). Germline loops: CDR1 SEHNR, CDR2 FQNEAQ (reference sequence). The CDR3 is 15 amino acids. CDR3 sequence reads: CASSVPGKLSYGQYF. CDR3 DNA sequence: TGTGCCAGCAGCGTACCCGGGAAATTATCCTACGGGCAGTACTTC. The variable domain in full, with the rest retrieved from reference TRBV7-9 and TRBJ2-7, is DTGVSQNPRHKITKRGQNVTFRCDPISEHNRLYWYRQTLGQGPEFLTYFQNEAQLEKSRLLSDRFSAERPKGSFSTLEIQRTEQGDSAMYLCASSVPGKLSYGQYFGPGTRLTVT.

By share of the sample, this clone is medium-sized. This chain links TRBV6-2 or TRBV6-3 with TRBJ2-1; 9 positions agree with TRBD2. CDR3 length: 13 residues. J lost 8 bases, V lost 5 bases, and 4 bases had no gene match. The V gene's germline CDR1 is MNHEY and CDR2 SVGEGT. The CDR3 DNA follows: TGTGCCAGCAGTCGACTAGCGGTGCATGAGCAGTTCTTC. Protein product: CASSRLAVHEQFF.

This clone was counted many times. This chain uses TRBV5-1 with TRBJ2-5; TRBD2 agrees at 13 bases. Losses at the gene ends were 5 bases for V and 5 bases for J; bases not matched to a gene: 12. This CDR3 has 17 amino acids. Germline V lookup: CDR1 SGHRS, CDR2 YFSETQ. This CDR3 reads CASRPGGLAGDDETQYF. In DNA, the CDR3 is TGCGCCAGCAGACCGGGAGGACTAGCGGGAGATGATGAGACCCAGTACTTC.

This clone has ten or more counts. The genes are TRBV28 and TRBJ1-4; D call uncertain. Germline V gene data show CDR1 as MDHEN and CDR2 as SYDVKM. This CDR3 comprises 15 residues. Trimming took off 0 bases at V and 3 bases at J, with 8 bases between the two ends. The CDR3 DNA is TGTGCCAGCAGTTTATGGCAGGCTTCTAATGAAAAACTGTTTTTT. Translation gives CASSLWQASNEKLFF.

This clone was counted many times. This sequence joins TRBV4-2 and TRBJ2-1; D unresolved. CDR3 length: 12 residues. Trimming shortened V by 0 bases and J by 15 bases, and 12 bases separated the two germline ends. Germline assignment: CDR1 LGHNA and CDR2 YNFKEQ. The CDR3 reads CASSQDNGSLFF. The CDR3 DNA reads TGTGCCAGCAGCCAAGATAATGGTAGCCTGTTCTTC.

In its sample, this clone was seen many times. The rearrangement uses TRBV10-3 and TRBJ1-1; 9 bases map to TRBD1. V lost 10 bases, J lost 11 bases, and 14 bases stayed unmatched. The CDR3 totals 13 residues. Germline values: CDR1 ENHRY, CDR2 SYGVKD. The CDR3: CATALPGQGNAFF. CDR3 sequence (DNA): TGTGCCACAGCCTTACCGGGACAGGGAAATGCTTTCTTT.

This rearrangement joins TRBV3-1 to TRBJ2-7, with 7 positions matching TRBD1. Germline loops: CDR1 LGHDT, CDR2 YNNKEL (reference sequence). V gave up 4 bases and J gave up 0 bases; unmatched junction bases: 3. This CDR3 spans 14 amino acids. The CDR3 loop reads CASSRGTDSYEQYF. DNA of the CDR3: TGTGCCAGCAGCCGGGGGACAGACTCCTACGAGCAGTACTTC.

About this clone: One junction end disagrees with the germline gene, perhaps due to a read error. The rearrangement uses TRBV20-1 and TRBJ2-2, with D possibly being TRBD2 (6 bases). CDR3 length equals 13 residues. Germline-derived CDR1 and CDR2 are DFQATT and SNEGSKA (reference sequence). For the CDR3, the DNA is TGCAGTGCTAGAGTAACTAACACCGGGGGGCTGTTTTTT. Amino acids: CSARVTNTGGLFF.

This clone showed up many times. The rearrangement joins TRBV10-3 to TRBJ1-2; perhaps TRBD1 as D (5 bases). V was shortened by 10 bases and J by 8 bases, with 23 bases between the two germline ends. Germline-derived CDR1 and CDR2 are ENHRY and SYGVKD. This CDR3 contains 14 residues. This CDR3 is CATWNEGSALGYTF. The CDR3 nucleotides are TGTGCCACCTGGAACGAGGGGTCGGCTTTGGGCTACACCTTC.

As for this clone: This sequence may be a read error, since a much larger clone differs from it by one base. This rearrangement joins TRBV27 to TRBJ2-5; 8 bases agree with TRBD2. The CDR3 is made up of 15 amino acids. Germline V CDR1 and CDR2: MNHEY, SMNVEV (reference sequence). The CDR3, as DNA: TGTGCCAGCCGACCGGCGGGGGGAATTCGGGAGACCAAGTACTTC. Protein: CASRPAGGIRETKYF.

This clone was seen many times. The chain uses TRBV7-8 and TRBJ2-5, with D possibly TRBD2 on 5 matching bases. Germline lookup yields CDR1 SGHVS and CDR2 FQNEAQ. The CDR3 totals 14 residues. The V end was cut by 1 base, the J end by 7 bases, with 13 bases between. DNA of the CDR3: TGTGCCAGCAGCTTAGTCGAGGGTGCAGGGACCCAGTACTTC. Translation gives CASSLVEGAGTQYF.

This clone was seen a handful of times. The chain is built from TRBV24-1 and TRBJ2-7, with D possibly being TRBD2 (5 bases). Deletions cut 1 base from V and 7 bases from J, with 10 bases between. Germline lookup yields CDR1 KGHDR and CDR2 SFDVKD. CDR3 length equals 13 residues. The CDR3 nucleotides are TGTGCCACCAGTGATTTCGAGGGAACGGAGCAGTACTTC. This codes for CATSDFEGTEQYF.

The rearrangement links TRBV28 to TRBJ2-7, with D tentatively TRBD2 (6 bases). CDR3 length: 18 residues. V lost 6 bases, J lost 6 bases, and 30 bases lay in between. CDR1 is MDHEN, CDR2 SYDVKM, per germline. The CDR3 spells CASSGFRRDLGDPLEQYF. The DNA of the CDR3 is TGTGCCAGCAGCGGGTTCAGGCGGGACCTCGGTGATCCTCTCGAGCAGTACTTC.

At least ten counts were recorded for this clone. A much larger clone lies one base from this, so it may be a read error. CDR3 bases: TGTGCCAGCAACCAGGACACCACAGATACGCAGTATTTT. It yields the protein CASNQDTTDTQYF. This chain joins TRBV7-2 and TRBJ2-3; TRBD1 might be the D (5 bases). Germline CDR1 reads SGHTA; CDR2 reads FQGNSA. Trimming removed 7 bases at V and 2 bases at J, with 10 bases between. The CDR3 contains 13 residues. The whole variable domain, remainder taken from reference TRBV7-2 and TRBJ2-3, is GAGVSQSPSNKVTEKGKDVELRCDPISGHTALYWYRQSLGQGLEFLIYFQGNSAPDKSGLPSDRFSAERTGGSVSTLTIQRTQQEDSAVYLCASNQDTTDTQYFGPGTRLTVL.

This clone has at least ten counts. The chain has TRBV20-1 and TRBJ1-5, with a weak D call TRBD1 (6 bases). The V gene lost 3 bases and the J gene lost 4 bases, with 19 bases spanning the gap. CDR3 length equals 16 residues. The germline gives CDR1 DFQATT, CDR2 SNEGSKA (reference sequence). The CDR3 bases are TGCAGTGCTAGTCGTCGCAGGGGCGGAGGAAATCAGCCCCAGCATTTT. This codes for CSASRRRGGGNQPQHF.

The J gene is TRBJ2-4, the V gene TRBV6-1; the D gene is possibly TRBD1 (6 bases). Trimming took off 4 bases at V and 2 bases at J, with 21 bases between the two ends. From germline, CDR1 is MNHNS and CDR2 SASEGT. The CDR3 extends over 18 amino acids. CDR3 sequence (DNA): TGTGCCAGCAGTGTAGGGGGTTGGCTTTGGGTAACCAAAAACATTCAGTACTTC. It codes for CASSVGGWLWVTKNIQYF.

This clone has at least ten counts. The chain couples TRBV4-2 to TRBJ2-1; D may match TRBD1 or TRBD2 (5 bases each). Trimming pared 0 bases from V and 8 bases from J, leaving 17 bases between. Germline V gene sequence: CDR1 LGHNA, CDR2 YNFKEQ. The CDR3 is 16 residues long. CDR3 nucleotide sequence: TGTGCCAGCAGCCAAGAGAGCCAGGGACCGCCCTATGAGCAGTTCTTC. Protein sequence: CASSQESQGPPYEQFF.